This TCR beta chain was captured by sequencing in a study of blood T cell repertoires in COVID-19. Clones were sequenced by immunoSEQ multiplex PCR, and TCRdb holds only the in-frame ones, with some missing. In the table there are 40,000 to 55,000 clones, approximately 80% of which are singletons. Between the trimmed V and J ends, which lost 0 bases and 0 bases, there was a span of 5 bases. The CDR3 totals 14 residues. CDR1 is PRHDT, CDR2 FYEKMQ, per germline (reference sequence). Sequencing input: peripheral blood. The receptor's source is a human donor in a cohort sampled during active COVID-19. The chain couples TRBV13 to TRBJ1-1; D not certain. CDR3 in amino acids: CASSLGQMNTEAFF. Here the CDR3 DNA reads TGTGCCAGCAGCTTAGGGCAGATGAACACTGAAGCTTTCTTT.